This TCR beta chain derives from a study of blood T cell repertoires in COVID-19. Study background: COVID-19 samples from acute and convalescent phases originated in the United States, Italy and Spain.

Sequencing was performed with immunoSEQ multiplex PCR; in TCRdb, only in-frame clones are kept and a portion is missing. The sample lists 200,000 to 300,000 clones; nearly 90% were seen once. The ends were cut back, 5 bases at V and 4 bases at J, with 14 bases in the middle. Germline loops: CDR1 LNHDA, CDR2 SQIVND (reference sequence). The CDR3 consists of 14 residues. The TCR comes from a woman aged 25 to 39 with acute COVID-19. V and J are TRBV19 and TRBJ1-1; weak D call: TRBD1 (6 bases). Sequencing was done on a sample of PBMCs or T cells enriched from blood (not recorded which). DNA for the CDR3: TGTGCCAGTAGTGTGACAGGTTTAGGCACTGAAGCTTTCTTT. Amino acids: CASSVTGLGTEAFF.